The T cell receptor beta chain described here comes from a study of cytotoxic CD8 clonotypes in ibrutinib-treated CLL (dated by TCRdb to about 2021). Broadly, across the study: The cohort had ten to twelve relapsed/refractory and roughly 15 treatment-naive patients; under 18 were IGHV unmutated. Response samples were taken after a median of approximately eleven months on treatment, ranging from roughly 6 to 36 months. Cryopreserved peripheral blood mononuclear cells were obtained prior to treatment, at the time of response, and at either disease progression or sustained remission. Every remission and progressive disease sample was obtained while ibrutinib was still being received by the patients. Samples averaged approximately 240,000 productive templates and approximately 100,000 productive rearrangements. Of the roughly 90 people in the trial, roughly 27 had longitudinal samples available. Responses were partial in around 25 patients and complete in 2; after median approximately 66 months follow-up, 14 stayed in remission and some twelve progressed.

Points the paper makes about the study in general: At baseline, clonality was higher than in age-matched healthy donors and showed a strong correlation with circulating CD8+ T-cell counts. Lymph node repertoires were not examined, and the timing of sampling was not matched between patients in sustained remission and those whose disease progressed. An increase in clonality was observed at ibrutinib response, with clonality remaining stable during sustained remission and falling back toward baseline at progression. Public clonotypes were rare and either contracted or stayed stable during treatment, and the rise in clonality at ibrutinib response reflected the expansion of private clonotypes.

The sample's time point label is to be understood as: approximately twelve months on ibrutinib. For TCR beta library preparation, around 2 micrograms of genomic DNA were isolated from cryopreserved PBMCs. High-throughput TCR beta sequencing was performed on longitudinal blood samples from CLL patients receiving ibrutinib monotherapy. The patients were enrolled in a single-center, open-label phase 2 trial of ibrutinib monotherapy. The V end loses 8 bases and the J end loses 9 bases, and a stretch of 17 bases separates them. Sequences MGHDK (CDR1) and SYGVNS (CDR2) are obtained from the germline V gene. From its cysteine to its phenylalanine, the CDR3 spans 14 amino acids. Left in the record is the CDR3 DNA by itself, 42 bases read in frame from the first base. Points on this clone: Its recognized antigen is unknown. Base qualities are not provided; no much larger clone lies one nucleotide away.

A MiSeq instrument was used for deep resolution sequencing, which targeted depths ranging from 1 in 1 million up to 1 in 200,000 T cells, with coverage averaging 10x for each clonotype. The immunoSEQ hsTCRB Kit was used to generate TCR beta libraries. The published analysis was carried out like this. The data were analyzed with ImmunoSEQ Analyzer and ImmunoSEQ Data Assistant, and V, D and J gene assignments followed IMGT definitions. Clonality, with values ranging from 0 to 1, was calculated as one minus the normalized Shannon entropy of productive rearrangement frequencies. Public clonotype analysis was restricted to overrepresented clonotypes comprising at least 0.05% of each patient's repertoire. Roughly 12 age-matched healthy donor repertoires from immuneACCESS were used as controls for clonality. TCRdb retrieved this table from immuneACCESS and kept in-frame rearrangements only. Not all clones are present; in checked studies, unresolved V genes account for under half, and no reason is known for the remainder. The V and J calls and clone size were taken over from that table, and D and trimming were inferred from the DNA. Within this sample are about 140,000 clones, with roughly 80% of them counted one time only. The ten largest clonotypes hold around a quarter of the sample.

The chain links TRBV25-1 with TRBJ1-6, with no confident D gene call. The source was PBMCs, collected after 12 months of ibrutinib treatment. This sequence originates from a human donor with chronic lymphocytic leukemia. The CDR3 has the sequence CASRQEGTGSPLHF. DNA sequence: TGTGCCAGCCGCCAGGAGGGCACGGGTTCACCCCTCCACTTT.